Presented here are 2 T cell receptor beta chains from one specimen sequenced in a study of technical replicates of blood from a handful of donors. TCRdb keeps only in-frame clones here, not all; method: immunoSEQ multiplex PCR. This table holds approximately 50,000 clones, about 86% found once. Sequencing used PBMCs. The receptors come from a human donor in good health. Some clones in this sample may be carry-over from other donors' samples.

The CDR3 protein is CASSLLLPDPSREKLFF. For the CDR3, the DNA is TGTGCCAGCAGTTTATTGTTGCCAGACCCTAGTCGGGAAAAACTGTTTTTT. This chain joins TRBV27 and TRBJ1-4; no clear D gene. The CDR3 runs 17 residues. The germline V gene encodes CDR1 MNHEY and CDR2 SMNVEV (reference sequence). V shed 1 base and J shed 8 bases, with 20 bases lying between them.

The V and J genes are TRBV4-3 and TRBJ2-6; 10 bases align to TRBD1. The junction had 9 bases not matched to a gene; V was cut back by 3 bases and J by 4 bases. The CDR3 runs 18 residues. Germline loops: CDR1 LGHNA, CDR2 YSLEER. The CDR3 protein is CASSQSTGGATGANVLTF. The DNA for the CDR3 is TGCGCCAGCAGCCAGTCGACAGGGGGCGCCACCGGGGCCAACGTCCTGACTTTC.